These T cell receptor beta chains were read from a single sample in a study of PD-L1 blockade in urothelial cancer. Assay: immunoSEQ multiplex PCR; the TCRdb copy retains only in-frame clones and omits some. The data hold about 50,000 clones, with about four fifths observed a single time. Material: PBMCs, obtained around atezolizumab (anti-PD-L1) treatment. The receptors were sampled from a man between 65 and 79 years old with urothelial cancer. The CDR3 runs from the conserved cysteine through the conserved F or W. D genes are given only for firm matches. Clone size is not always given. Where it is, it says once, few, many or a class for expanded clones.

cdr3_aa: CATSRDQVGGGNQPQHF
cdr3_nt: TGTGCCACCAGCAGAGATCAGGTGGGAGGTGGCAATCAGCCCCAGCATTTT
clone_size: -
j_call: TRBJ1-5
v_call: TRBV15
d_call: -

cdr3_aa: CASSKARRQGSNQPQHF
cdr3_nt: TGTGCCAGCAGCAAAGCGCGCCGACAGGGCAGCAATCAGCCCCAGCATTTT
clone_size: -
j_call: TRBJ1-5
v_call: TRBV21-1
d_call: -

cdr3_aa: CASSVAPGLAGSEQYF
cdr3_nt: TGTGCCAGCAGCGTAGCTCCGGGACTAGCGGGAAGCGAGCAGTACTTC
clone_size: -
j_call: TRBJ2-7
v_call: TRBV9
d_call: TRBD2

cdr3_aa: CASSGTGFNQPQHF
cdr3_nt: TGTGCCAGCAGTGGGACAGGGTTCAATCAGCCCCAGCATTTT
clone_size: -
j_call: TRBJ1-5
v_call: TRBV2
d_call: TRBD1

cdr3_aa: CASSWLTGGAGGEQFF
cdr3_nt: TGCGCCAGCAGCTGGTTGACAGGGGGCGCGGGAGGTGAGCAGTTCTTC
clone_size: few
j_call: TRBJ2-1
v_call: TRBV5-1
d_call: TRBD1

cdr3_aa: CAISPQGTGTEAFF
cdr3_nt: TGTGCCATCAGTCCCCAGGGAACGGGCACTGAAGCTTTCTTT
clone_size: -
j_call: TRBJ1-1
v_call: TRBV10-3
d_call: -

cdr3_aa: CASSQEGSGSDTQYF
cdr3_nt: TGCGCCAGCAGCCAAGAAGGGAGCGGGAGTGATACGCAGTATTTT
clone_size: -
j_call: TRBJ2-3
v_call: TRBV4-1
d_call: TRBD2

cdr3_aa: CASSVMFGRGGDTQYF
cdr3_nt: TGTGCCAGCAGCGTAATGTTTGGTCGGGGGGGTGATACGCAGTATTTT
clone_size: -
j_call: TRBJ2-3
v_call: TRBV9
d_call: TRBD2

cdr3_aa: CASSLYGRGYSNEQFF
cdr3_nt: TGTGCCAGCAGTTTATACGGCAGGGGGTATAGCAATGAGCAGTTCTTC
clone_size: -
j_call: TRBJ2-1
v_call: TRBV28
d_call: TRBD1

cdr3_aa: CASRSGRENTGELFF
cdr3_nt: TGTGCCAGCAGATCCGGACGGGAGAACACCGGGGAGCTGTTTTTT
clone_size: -
j_call: TRBJ2-2
v_call: TRBV27
d_call: -

cdr3_aa: CASSSGTGVISNQPQHF
cdr3_nt: TGTGCCAGCAGTTCCGGGACAGGGGTTATCAGCAATCAGCCCCAGCATTTT
clone_size: -
j_call: TRBJ1-5
v_call: TRBV2
d_call: TRBD1

cdr3_aa: CASSFQGGVGNTIYF
cdr3_nt: TGTGCCAGCAGTTTCCAGGGAGGGGTTGGAAACACCATATATTTT
clone_size: -
j_call: TRBJ1-3
v_call: TRBV28
d_call: -

cdr3_aa: CASSHPGLAVSNEQFF
cdr3_nt: TGCGCCAGCAGCCACCCGGGACTAGCGGTGAGCAATGAGCAGTTCTTC
clone_size: -
j_call: TRBJ2-1
v_call: TRBV4-1
d_call: TRBD2

cdr3_aa: CAISESQNQPQHF
cdr3_nt: TGTGCCATCAGTGAGTCGCAGAATCAGCCCCAGCATTTT
clone_size: once
j_call: TRBJ1-5
v_call: TRBV10-3
d_call: -

cdr3_aa: CAWSLWGGHQFF
cdr3_nt: TGTGCCTGGTCACTGTGGGGTGGACACCAGTTCTTC
clone_size: -
j_call: TRBJ2-1
v_call: TRBV30
d_call: -

cdr3_aa: CASSLYGGSSYNEQFF
cdr3_nt: TGTGCCAGCAGTTTATATGGCGGAAGTTCCTACAATGAGCAGTTCTTC
clone_size: once
j_call: TRBJ2-1
v_call: TRBV27
d_call: -

cdr3_aa: CASTISGGSGNTIYF
cdr3_nt: TGTGCCAGCACCATTTCCGGGGGCTCTGGAAACACCATATATTTT
clone_size: -
j_call: TRBJ1-3
v_call: TRBV5-4
d_call: -

cdr3_aa: CASSLGSAGAYEQYF
cdr3_nt: TGTGCCAGCAGCCTGGGCTCAGCGGGAGCCTACGAGCAGTACTTC
clone_size: -
j_call: TRBJ2-7
v_call: TRBV11-1
d_call: TRBD2

cdr3_aa: CASSTFGQGIEQFF
cdr3_nt: TGTGCCAGTAGTACGTTCGGACAGGGCATTGAGCAGTTCTTC
clone_size: -
j_call: TRBJ2-1
v_call: TRBV19
d_call: TRBD1

cdr3_aa: CASSEQGAKNIQYF
cdr3_nt: TGTGCCAGCAGTGAACAGGGGGCTAAAAACATTCAGTACTTC
clone_size: few
j_call: TRBJ2-4
v_call: TRBV6-1
d_call: TRBD1

cdr3_aa: CASSSMGQTEKLFF
cdr3_nt: TGTGCCAGCTCGTCCATGGGACAGACCGAAAAACTGTTTTTT
clone_size: -
j_call: TRBJ1-4
v_call: TRBV18
d_call: TRBD1

cdr3_aa: CASSLSILAGTGELFF
cdr3_nt: TGTGCCAGCAGTTTATCAATACTAGCGGGCACCGGGGAGCTGTTTTTT
clone_size: few
j_call: TRBJ2-2
v_call: TRBV27
d_call: TRBD2

cdr3_aa: CASSVGSGQGQFF
cdr3_nt: TGTGCCAGCAGCGTAGGTAGCGGACAGGGGCAGTTCTTC
clone_size: once
j_call: TRBJ2-1
v_call: TRBV9
d_call: TRBD1

cdr3_aa: CASACRGTDHYEQYF
cdr3_nt: TGTGCCAGCGCCTGCCGCGGGACTGACCACTACGAGCAGTACTTC
clone_size: once
j_call: TRBJ2-7
v_call: TRBV6-5
d_call: -

cdr3_aa: CSARDLRAEAFF
cdr3_nt: TGCAGCGCAAGGGATTTGAGGGCTGAAGCTTTCTTT
clone_size: -
j_call: TRBJ1-1
v_call: TRBV29-1
d_call: -

cdr3_aa: CASSGGTGTMPDTQYF
cdr3_nt: TGTGCCAGCAGCGGGGGGACAGGGACGATGCCAGATACGCAGTATTTT
clone_size: -
j_call: TRBJ2-3
v_call: TRBV5-4
d_call: TRBD1

cdr3_aa: CASSRTGLLSYEQYF
cdr3_nt: TGTGCCAGTAGCAGAACGGGACTCTTAAGCTACGAGCAGTACTTC
clone_size: -
j_call: TRBJ2-7
v_call: TRBV19
d_call: -

cdr3_aa: CASSLPGMHNEQFF
cdr3_nt: TGTGCCAGCAGCTTACCGGGTATGCACAATGAGCAGTTCTTC
clone_size: -
j_call: TRBJ2-1
v_call: TRBV7-2
d_call: -

cdr3_aa: CASSGGLNNEQFF
cdr3_nt: TGTGCCAGCAGTGGGGGGCTAAACAATGAGCAGTTCTTC
clone_size: -
j_call: TRBJ2-1
v_call: TRBV2
d_call: -

cdr3_aa: CASSLQGGELFF
cdr3_nt: TGTGCCAGCAGCTTACAGGGAGGGGAGCTGTTTTTT
clone_size: -
j_call: TRBJ2-2
v_call: TRBV7-9
d_call: -

cdr3_aa: CASSLGGGSYEQYF
cdr3_nt: TGCGCCAGCAGCTTGGGGGGCGGGAGCTACGAGCAGTACTTC
clone_size: -
j_call: TRBJ2-7
v_call: TRBV5-1
d_call: TRBD2

cdr3_aa: CASSRGTSGFNEQFF
cdr3_nt: TGTGCCAGCAGCCGCGGGACTAGCGGGTTCAATGAGCAGTTCTTC
clone_size: -
j_call: TRBJ2-1
v_call: TRBV27
d_call: TRBD2

cdr3_aa: CAWQGAPGAEAFF
cdr3_nt: TGTGCCTGGCAGGGGGCGCCGGGCGCTGAAGCTTTCTTT
clone_size: -
j_call: TRBJ1-1
v_call: TRBV30
d_call: TRBD1

cdr3_aa: CASSLAGAYGYTF
cdr3_nt: TGTGCCAGCAGTTTGGCGGGTGCTTATGGCTACACCTTC
clone_size: few
j_call: TRBJ1-2
v_call: TRBV28
d_call: -

cdr3_aa: CASSGLVRNEQFF
cdr3_nt: TGTGCCAGCAGTGGGCTAGTTCGGAATGAGCAGTTCTTC
clone_size: -
j_call: TRBJ2-1
v_call: TRBV2
d_call: -

cdr3_aa: CASSMSGRDGEQYF
cdr3_nt: TGTGCCAGTAGTATGAGCGGGAGAGATGGGGAGCAGTACTTC
clone_size: -
j_call: TRBJ2-7
v_call: TRBV19
d_call: TRBD2

cdr3_aa: CASSLFGSSYEQYF
cdr3_nt: TGTGCCAGCAGCTTATTTGGCTCCTCCTACGAGCAGTACTTC
clone_size: -
j_call: TRBJ2-7
v_call: TRBV11-1
d_call: -

cdr3_aa: CASSLSPGQGEIGYTF
cdr3_nt: TGTGCCAGCAGTTTATCCCCGGGACAGGGGGAAATAGGCTACACCTTC
clone_size: -
j_call: TRBJ1-2
v_call: TRBV28
d_call: TRBD1

cdr3_aa: CASSQGDRQNEQFF
cdr3_nt: TGTGCCAGCAGCCAAGGGGATCGACAGAATGAGCAGTTCTTC
clone_size: -
j_call: TRBJ2-1
v_call: TRBV4-2
d_call: -

cdr3_aa: CASSSRTGASNQPQHF
cdr3_nt: TGTGCCAGCAGTTCCCGGACAGGGGCGAGCAATCAGCCCCAGCATTTT
clone_size: -
j_call: TRBJ1-5
v_call: TRBV6-5
d_call: TRBD1

cdr3_aa: CASSPRLAGSTDTQYF
cdr3_nt: TGTGCCAGCTCACCCAGGTTAGCGGGTAGCACAGATACGCAGTATTTT
clone_size: once
j_call: TRBJ2-3
v_call: TRBV18
d_call: TRBD2

cdr3_aa: CASSFGGQGWETQYF
cdr3_nt: TGTGCCAGCAGCTTTGGGGGACAGGGCTGGGAGACCCAGTACTTC
clone_size: once
j_call: TRBJ2-5
v_call: TRBV13
d_call: TRBD1

cdr3_aa: CASSRLASGANVLTF
cdr3_nt: TGTGCCAGCAGCCGCTTAGCGTCTGGGGCCAACGTCCTGACTTTC
clone_size: few
j_call: TRBJ2-6
v_call: TRBV11-2
d_call: -

cdr3_aa: CASSGDRSYEQYF
cdr3_nt: TGCGCCAGCAGTGGGGACAGATCCTACGAGCAGTACTTC
clone_size: -
j_call: TRBJ2-7
v_call: TRBV10-1
d_call: TRBD1

cdr3_aa: CASSSKRDTSSSYNEQFF
cdr3_nt: TGTGCCAGCAGCTCCAAGAGGGACACCTCGAGCTCCTACAATGAGCAGTTCTTC
clone_size: -
j_call: TRBJ2-1
v_call: TRBV11-2
d_call: -

cdr3_aa: CASSFRDSSSYEQYF
cdr3_nt: TGTGCCAGCAGCTTTCGGGACTCAAGCTCCTACGAGCAGTACTTC
clone_size: -
j_call: TRBJ2-7
v_call: TRBV5-6
d_call: -

cdr3_aa: CASSPPQGPYNEQFF
cdr3_nt: TGTGCCAGCTCACCACCACAGGGACCATACAATGAGCAGTTCTTC
clone_size: -
j_call: TRBJ2-1
v_call: TRBV18
d_call: -

cdr3_aa: CASSRSGSTGELFF
cdr3_nt: TGTGCCAGCAGTCGTAGCGGGAGCACCGGGGAGCTGTTTTTT
clone_size: -
j_call: TRBJ2-2
v_call: TRBV28
d_call: TRBD2